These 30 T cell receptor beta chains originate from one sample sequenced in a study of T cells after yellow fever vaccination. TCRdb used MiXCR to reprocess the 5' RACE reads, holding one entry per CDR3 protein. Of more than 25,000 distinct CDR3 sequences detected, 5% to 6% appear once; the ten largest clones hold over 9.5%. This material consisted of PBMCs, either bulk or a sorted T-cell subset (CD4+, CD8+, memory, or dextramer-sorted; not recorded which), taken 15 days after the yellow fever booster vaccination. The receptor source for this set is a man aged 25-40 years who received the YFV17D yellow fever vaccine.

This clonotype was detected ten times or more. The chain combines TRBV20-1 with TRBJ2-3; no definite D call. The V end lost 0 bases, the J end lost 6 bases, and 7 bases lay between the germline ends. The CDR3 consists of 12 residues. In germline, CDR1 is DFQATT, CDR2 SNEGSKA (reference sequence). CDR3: CSARETVDTQYF. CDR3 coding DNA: TGCAGTGCTAGAGAGACGGTTGATACGCAGTATTTT.

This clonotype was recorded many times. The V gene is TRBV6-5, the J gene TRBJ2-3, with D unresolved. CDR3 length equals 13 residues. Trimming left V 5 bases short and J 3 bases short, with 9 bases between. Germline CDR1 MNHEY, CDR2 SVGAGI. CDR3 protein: CASSPRLTDTQYF. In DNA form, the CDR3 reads TGTGCCAGCAGTCCTCGCCTAACAGATACGCAGTATTTT.

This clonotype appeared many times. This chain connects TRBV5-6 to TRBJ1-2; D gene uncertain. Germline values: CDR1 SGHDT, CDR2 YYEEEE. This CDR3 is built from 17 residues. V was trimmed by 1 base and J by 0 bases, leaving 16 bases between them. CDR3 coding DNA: TGTGCCAGCAGCTTGAGGATTACTAGGCGACCTAACTATGGCTACACCTTC. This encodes CASSLRITRRPNYGYTF.

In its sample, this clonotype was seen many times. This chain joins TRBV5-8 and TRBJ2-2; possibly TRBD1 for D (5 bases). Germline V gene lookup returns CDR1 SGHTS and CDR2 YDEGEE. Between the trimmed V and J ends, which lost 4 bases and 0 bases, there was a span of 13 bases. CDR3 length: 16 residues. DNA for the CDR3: TGTGCCAGCAGCCCCACGGGCAGGGCGAACACCGGGGAGCTGTTTTTT. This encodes CASSPTGRANTGELFF.

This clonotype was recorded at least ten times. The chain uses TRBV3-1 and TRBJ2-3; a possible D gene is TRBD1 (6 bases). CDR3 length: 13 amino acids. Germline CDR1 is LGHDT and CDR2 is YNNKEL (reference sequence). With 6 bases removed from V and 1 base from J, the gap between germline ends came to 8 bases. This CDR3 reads CASRQGGTDTQYF. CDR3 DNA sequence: TGTGCCAGCAGACAGGGAGGCACAGATACGCAGTATTTT.

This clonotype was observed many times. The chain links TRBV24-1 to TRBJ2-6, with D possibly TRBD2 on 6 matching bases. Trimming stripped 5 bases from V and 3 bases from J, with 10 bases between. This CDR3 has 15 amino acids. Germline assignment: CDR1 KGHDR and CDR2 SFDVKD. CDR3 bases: TGTGCCACCAGTGGCGGGGCGGTTGGGGCCAACGTCCTGACTTTC. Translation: CATSGGAVGANVLTF.

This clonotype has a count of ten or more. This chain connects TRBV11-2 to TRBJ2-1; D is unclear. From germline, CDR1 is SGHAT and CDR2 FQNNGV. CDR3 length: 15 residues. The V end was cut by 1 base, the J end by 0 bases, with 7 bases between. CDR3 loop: CASSLVEGSYNEQFF. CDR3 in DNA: TGTGCCAGCAGCTTAGTAGAAGGCTCCTACAATGAGCAGTTCTTC.

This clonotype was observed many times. CDR3 sequence: CSATGTHYEQYF. DNA for the CDR3: TGCAGTGCTACCGGAACCCACTACGAGCAGTACTTC. The J gene is TRBJ2-7, the V gene TRBV20-1; D is unclear. This CDR3 spans 12 amino acids. V was cut by 4 bases and J by 3 bases, with 10 bases left in between. Looked up from germline, CDR1 is DFQATT and CDR2 is SNEGSKA (reference sequence).

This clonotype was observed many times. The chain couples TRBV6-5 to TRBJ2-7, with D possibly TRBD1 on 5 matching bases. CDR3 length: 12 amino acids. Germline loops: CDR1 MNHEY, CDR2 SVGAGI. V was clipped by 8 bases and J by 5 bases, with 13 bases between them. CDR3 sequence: CASATGVHEQYF. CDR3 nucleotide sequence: TGTGCCAGCGCAACAGGTGTCCACGAGCAGTACTTC.

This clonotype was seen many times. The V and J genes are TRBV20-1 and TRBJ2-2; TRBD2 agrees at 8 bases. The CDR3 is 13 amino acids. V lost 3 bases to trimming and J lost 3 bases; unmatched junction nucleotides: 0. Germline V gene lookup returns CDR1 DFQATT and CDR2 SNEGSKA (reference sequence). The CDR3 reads CSARTSDTGELFF. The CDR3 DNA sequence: TGCAGTGCTAGGACTAGCGACACCGGGGAGCTGTTTTTT.

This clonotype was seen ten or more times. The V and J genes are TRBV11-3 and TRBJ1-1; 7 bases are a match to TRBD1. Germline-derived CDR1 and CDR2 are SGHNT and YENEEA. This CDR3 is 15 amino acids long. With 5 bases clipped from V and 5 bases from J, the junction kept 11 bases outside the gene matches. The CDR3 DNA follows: TGTGCCAGCAGCCGCCGGGACAGCAAAGAAACTGAAGCTTTCTTT. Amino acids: CASSRRDSKETEAFF.

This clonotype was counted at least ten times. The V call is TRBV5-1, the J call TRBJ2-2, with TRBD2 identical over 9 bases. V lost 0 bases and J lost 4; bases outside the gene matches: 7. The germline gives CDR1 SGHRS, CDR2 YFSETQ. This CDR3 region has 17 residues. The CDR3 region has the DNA TGCGCCAGCAGCTTGGCAGCGGGAGGTCTCGGCACCGGGGAGCTGTTTTTT. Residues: CASSLAAGGLGTGELFF.

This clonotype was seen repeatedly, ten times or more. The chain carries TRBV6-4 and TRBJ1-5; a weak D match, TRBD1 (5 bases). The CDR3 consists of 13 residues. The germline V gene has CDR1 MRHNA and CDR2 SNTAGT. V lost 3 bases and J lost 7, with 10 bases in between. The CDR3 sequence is CASSEGVRQPQHF. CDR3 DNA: TGTGCCAGCAGTGAGGGGGTCCGCCAGCCCCAGCATTTT.

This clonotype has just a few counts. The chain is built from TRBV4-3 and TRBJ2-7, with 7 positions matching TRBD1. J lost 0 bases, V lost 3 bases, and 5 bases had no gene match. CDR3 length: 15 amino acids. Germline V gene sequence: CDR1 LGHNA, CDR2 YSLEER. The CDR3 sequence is CASSQRQGPSYEQYF. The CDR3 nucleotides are TGCGCCAGCAGCCAGAGACAGGGTCCCTCCTACGAGCAGTACTTC.

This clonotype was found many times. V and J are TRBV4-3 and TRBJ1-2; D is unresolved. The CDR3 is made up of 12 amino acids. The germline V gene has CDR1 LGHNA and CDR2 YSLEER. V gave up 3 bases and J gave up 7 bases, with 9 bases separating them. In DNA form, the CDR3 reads TGCGCCAGCAGCCATAATCGTGGTGGCTACACCTTC. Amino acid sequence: CASSHNRGGYTF.

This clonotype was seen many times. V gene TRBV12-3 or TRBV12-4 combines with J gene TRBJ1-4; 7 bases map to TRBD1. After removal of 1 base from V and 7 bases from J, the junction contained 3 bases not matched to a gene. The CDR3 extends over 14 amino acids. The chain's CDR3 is CASSLVTGAEKLFF. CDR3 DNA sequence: TGTGCCAGCAGTTTAGTCACAGGGGCTGAAAAACTGTTTTTT.

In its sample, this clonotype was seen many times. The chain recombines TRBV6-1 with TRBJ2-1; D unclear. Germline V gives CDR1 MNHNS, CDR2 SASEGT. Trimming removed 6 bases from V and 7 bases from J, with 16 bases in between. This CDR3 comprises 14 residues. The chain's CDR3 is CASSKEYGSNEQFF. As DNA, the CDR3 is TGTGCCAGCAGCAAGGAATACGGCTCGAATGAGCAGTTCTTC.

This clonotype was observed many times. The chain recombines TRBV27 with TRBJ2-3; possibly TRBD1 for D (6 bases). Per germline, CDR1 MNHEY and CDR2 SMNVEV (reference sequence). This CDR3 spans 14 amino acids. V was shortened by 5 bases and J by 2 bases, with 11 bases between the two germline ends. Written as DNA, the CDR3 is TGTGCCAGCAGTAGACAGGATACCACAGATACGCAGTATTTT. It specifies CASSRQDTTDTQYF.

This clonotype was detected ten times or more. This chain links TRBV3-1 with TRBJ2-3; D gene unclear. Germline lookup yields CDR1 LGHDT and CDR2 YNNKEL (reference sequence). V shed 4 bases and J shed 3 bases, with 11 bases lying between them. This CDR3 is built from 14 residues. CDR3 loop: CASSPTGLTDTQYF. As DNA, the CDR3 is TGTGCCAGCAGCCCTACCGGGTTAACAGATACGCAGTATTTT.

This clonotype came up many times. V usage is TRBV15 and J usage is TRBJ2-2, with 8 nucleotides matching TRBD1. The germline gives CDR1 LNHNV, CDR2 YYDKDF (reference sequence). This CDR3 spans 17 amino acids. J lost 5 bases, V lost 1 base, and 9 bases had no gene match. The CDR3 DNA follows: TGTGCCACCAGCAGAGCGGCAGGGGGCGTGCGTACCGGGGAGCTGTTTTTT. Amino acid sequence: CATSRAAGGVRTGELFF.

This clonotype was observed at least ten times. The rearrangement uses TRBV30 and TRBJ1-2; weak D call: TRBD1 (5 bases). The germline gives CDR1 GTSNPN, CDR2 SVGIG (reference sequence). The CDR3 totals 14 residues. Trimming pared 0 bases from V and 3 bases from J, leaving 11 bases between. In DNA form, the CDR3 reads TGTGCCTGGAGTGTACTGCAGGGTGACTATGGCTACACCTTC. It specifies CAWSVLQGDYGYTF. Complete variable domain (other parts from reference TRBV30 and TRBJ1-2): SQTIHQWPATLVQPVGSPLSLECTVEGTSNPNLYWYRQAAGRGLQLLFYSVGIGQISSEVPQNLSASRPQDRQFILSSKKLLLSDSGFYLCAWSVLQGDYGYTFGSGTRLTVV.

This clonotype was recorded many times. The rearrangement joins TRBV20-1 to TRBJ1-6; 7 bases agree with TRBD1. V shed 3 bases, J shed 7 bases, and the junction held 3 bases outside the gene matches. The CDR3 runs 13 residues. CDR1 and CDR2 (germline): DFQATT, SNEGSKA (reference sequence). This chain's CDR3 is CSARGTENSPLHF. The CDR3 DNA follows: TGCAGTGCTAGGGGGACAGAGAATTCACCCCTCCACTTT.

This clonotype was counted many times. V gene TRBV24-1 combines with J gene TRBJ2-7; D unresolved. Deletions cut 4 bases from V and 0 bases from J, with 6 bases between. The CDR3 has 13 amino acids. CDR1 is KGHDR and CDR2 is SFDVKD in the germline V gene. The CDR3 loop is CATSEGVSYEQYF. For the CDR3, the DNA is TGTGCCACCAGTGAAGGCGTCTCCTACGAGCAGTACTTC.

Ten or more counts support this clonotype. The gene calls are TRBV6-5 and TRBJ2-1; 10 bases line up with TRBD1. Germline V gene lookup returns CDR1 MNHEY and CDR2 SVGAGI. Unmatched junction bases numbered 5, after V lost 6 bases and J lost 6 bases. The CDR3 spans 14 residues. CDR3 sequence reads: CASSGQGVGNEQFF. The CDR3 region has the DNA TGTGCCAGCAGCGGACAGGGGGTGGGCAATGAGCAGTTCTTC.

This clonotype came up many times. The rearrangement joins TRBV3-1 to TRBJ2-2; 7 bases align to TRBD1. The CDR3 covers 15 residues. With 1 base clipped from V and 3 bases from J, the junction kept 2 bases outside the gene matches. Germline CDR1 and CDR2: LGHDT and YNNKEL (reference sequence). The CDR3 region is CASSQGDSYTGELFF. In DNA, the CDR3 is TGTGCCAGCAGCCAAGGGGACAGCTACACCGGGGAGCTGTTTTTT.

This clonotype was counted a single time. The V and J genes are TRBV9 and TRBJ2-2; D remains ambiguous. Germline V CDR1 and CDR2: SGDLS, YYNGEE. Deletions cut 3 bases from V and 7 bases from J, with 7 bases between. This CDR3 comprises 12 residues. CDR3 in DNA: TGTGCCAGCAGCGGCCGCGGCGGGGAGCTGTTTTTT. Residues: CASSGRGGELFF.

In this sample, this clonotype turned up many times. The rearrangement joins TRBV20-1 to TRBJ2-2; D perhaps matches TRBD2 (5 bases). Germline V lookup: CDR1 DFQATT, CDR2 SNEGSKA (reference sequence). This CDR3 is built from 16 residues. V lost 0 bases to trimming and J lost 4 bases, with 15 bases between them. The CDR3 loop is CSARDPAAARTGELFF. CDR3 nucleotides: TGCAGTGCTAGAGACCCAGCGGCAGCCCGCACCGGGGAGCTGTTTTTT.

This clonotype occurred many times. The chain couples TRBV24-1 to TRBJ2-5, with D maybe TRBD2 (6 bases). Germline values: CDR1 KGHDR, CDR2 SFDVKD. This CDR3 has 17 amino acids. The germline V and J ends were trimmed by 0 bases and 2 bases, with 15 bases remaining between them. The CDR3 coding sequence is TGTGCCACCAGTGATTTGCGGGGGACGGATCTGCAAGAGACCCAGTACTTC. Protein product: CATSDLRGTDLQETQYF.

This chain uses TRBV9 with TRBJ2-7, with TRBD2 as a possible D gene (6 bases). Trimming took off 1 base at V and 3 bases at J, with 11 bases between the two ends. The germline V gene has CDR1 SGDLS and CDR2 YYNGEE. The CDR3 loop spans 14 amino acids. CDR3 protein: CASSVTPGSYEQYF. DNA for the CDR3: TGTGCCAGCAGCGTAACGCCCGGGAGCTACGAGCAGTACTTC.

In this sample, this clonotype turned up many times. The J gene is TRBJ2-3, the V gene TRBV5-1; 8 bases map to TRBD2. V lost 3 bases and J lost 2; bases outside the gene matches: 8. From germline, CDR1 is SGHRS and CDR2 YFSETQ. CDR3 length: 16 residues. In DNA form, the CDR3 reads TGCGCCAGCAGCTCAACTACTAGCGGCTCCACAGATACGCAGTATTTT. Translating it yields CASSSTTSGSTDTQYF.